This T cell receptor beta chain stems from a study of identifying expanded T cells in peripheral blood. Only in-frame clones appear in the TCRdb table, and some are missing; sequencing was by immunoSEQ multiplex PCR. The repertoire includes around 94,000 clones, about nine tenths of them detected once, and around an eighth sits in the top ten. In its sample, this clone was seen a few times. The junction had 5 bases not matched to a gene; V was cut back by 2 bases and J by 7 bases. CDR3 length equals 13 residues. CDR1 is GTSNPN and CDR2 is SVGIG in the germline V gene (reference sequence). Sequenced: blood. The origin of this receptor is a person aged 18 to 75 in good health. This chain links TRBV30 with TRBJ1-2; 9 bases align to TRBD1. CDR3 nucleotides: TGTGCCTGGAGTTCCGGGACAGGGAGTGGCTACACCTTC. This translates into CAWSSGTGSGYTF.